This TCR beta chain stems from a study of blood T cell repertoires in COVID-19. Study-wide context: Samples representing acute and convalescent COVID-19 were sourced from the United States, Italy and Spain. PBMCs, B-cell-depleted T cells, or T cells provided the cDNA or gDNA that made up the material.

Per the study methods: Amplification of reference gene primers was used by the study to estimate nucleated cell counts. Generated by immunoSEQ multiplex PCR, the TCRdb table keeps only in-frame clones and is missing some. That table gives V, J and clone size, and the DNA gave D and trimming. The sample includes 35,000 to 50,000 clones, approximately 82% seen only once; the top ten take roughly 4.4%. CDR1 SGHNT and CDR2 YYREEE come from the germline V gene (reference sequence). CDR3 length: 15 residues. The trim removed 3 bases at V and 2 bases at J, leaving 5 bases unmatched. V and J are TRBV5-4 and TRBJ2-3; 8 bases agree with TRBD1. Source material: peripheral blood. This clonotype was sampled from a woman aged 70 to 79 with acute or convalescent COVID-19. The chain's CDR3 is CASSYDRGSTDTQYF. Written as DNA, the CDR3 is TGTGCCAGCAGCTATGACAGGGGATCCACAGATACGCAGTATTTT.